Presented here are 5 T cell receptor beta chains from one specimen sequenced in a study of tumor and adjacent non-tumor tissue in lung cancer. RNA was extracted from bulk tissue without any cell sorting. TCRbeta libraries were built with three rounds of nested PCR, modified from ARM-PCR. TCRdb itself ran the multiplex PCR reads through MiXCR, one entry per CDR3 protein. This table has more than 90,000 distinct CDR3 sequences, approximately 65% appearing once. The sample comprised lung tumor tissue. Source of these receptors: a man in his 60s with non-small cell lung cancer.

The table lists this clonotype with a count of one. This may be a read error, as it is one base from a much larger clone. This chain links TRBV12-3 or TRBV12-4 with TRBJ2-7; possible D gene TRBD1, 5 bases. The CDR3 has 12 amino acids. The CDR3 reads CVSCRVFYEQYF. The CDR3 DNA sequence: TGTGTCAGCTGCAGGGTCTTCTACGAGCAGTACTTC.

This clonotype was observed at least ten times. The genes are TRBV12-3 or TRBV12-4 and TRBJ2-1; 8 bases match TRBD2. The CDR3 runs to 16 residues. V was clipped by 1 base and J by 7 bases; unmatched bases: 9. This CDR3 is CASSLVRTSSLNEQFF. For the CDR3, the DNA is TGTGCCAGCAGTTTAGTGAGGACTAGCTCTTTGAATGAGCAGTTCTTC.

Regarding this clonotype: No conserved phenylalanine or tryptophan ends this CDR3, so it is likely a read error. The chain couples TRBV4-3 to TRBJ2-7, with TRBD2 identical over 10 bases. CDR1 and CDR2 from the germline V gene are LGHNA and YSLEER. The CDR3 runs to 16 residues. The CDR3 DNA reads TGCGCCGGCAGCCAATATCAGGCTAGCGGGAGTTACGAGCAGTACTCC. Protein sequence: CAGSQYQASGSYEQYS.

This clonotype has a count of ten or more. V is TRBV5-1 and J is TRBJ2-2, with D perhaps TRBD2 (5 bases). This CDR3 comprises 15 residues. CDR1 is SGHRS, CDR2 YFSETQ, per germline. Deletions cut 0 bases from V and 1 base from J, with 7 bases between. CDR3 nucleotide sequence: TGCGCCAGCAGCTTGGCGGGGAAGAACACCGGGGAGCTGTTTTTT. Residues: CASSLAGKNTGELFF.

Concerning this clonotype itself: Possible read error: a much larger clone is one base away. This chain links TRBV6-1 with TRBJ2-7; D might be TRBD1 or TRBD2, each matching 5 bases. The CDR3 has 13 amino acids. Germline V gene sequence: CDR1 MNHNS, CDR2 SASEGT. The V end lost 6 bases, the J end lost 4 bases, and 13 bases lay between the germline ends. CDR3 region: CASSRDGRYEQYF. In DNA form, the CDR3 reads TGTGCCAGCAGCCGGGACGGGCGGTACGAGCAGTACTTC.